The 32 T cell receptor beta chains presented below share a single source sample, sequenced in a study of T cell responses to AZD1222 COVID-19 vaccine. Method: immunoSEQ multiplex PCR; TCRdb's copy keeps in-frame clones and lacks some. The sample contains about 210,000 clones, roughly 94% of which appear only once. Sequenced material: peripheral blood, taken 28 days after the second dose of the MenACWY control vaccine. The receptor source for this set is an adult who received the MenACWY meningococcal vaccine as a control.

The chain employs TRBV4-1 and TRBJ2-7; possible D gene TRBD2, 5 bases. This CDR3 is 13 amino acids long. Per the germline V gene, CDR1 is MGHRA and CDR2 is YSYEKL. Between the trimmed V and J ends, which lost 4 bases and 3 bases, there was a span of 10 bases. CDR3 DNA: TGCGCCAGCAGCCTGGACTTCGACTACGAGCAGTACTTC. Its translation: CASSLDFDYEQYF.

V gene TRBV5-5 combines with J gene TRBJ2-2, with D uncertain. The CDR3 contains 13 residues. V was clipped by 1 base and J by 4 bases, with 5 bases between them. Germline CDR1 and CDR2: SGHKS and YYEKEE (reference sequence). The CDR3 spells CASSLFGTGELFF. The CDR3 nucleotides read TGTGCCAGCAGCTTGTTCGGCACCGGGGAGCTGTTTTTT. Variable domain in full (rest from reference TRBV5-5 and TRBJ2-2): DAGVTQSPTHLIKTRGQQVTLRCSPISGHKSVSWYQQVLGQGPQFIFQYYEKEERGRGNFPDRFSARQFPNYSSELNVNALLLGDSALYLCASSLFGTGELFFGEGSRLTVL.

This chain uses TRBV13 with TRBJ1-2, with D perhaps matching TRBD1 (5 bases). The CDR3 sequence is 15 residues long. CDR1 and CDR2 (germline): PRHDT, FYEKMQ (reference sequence). V gave up 5 bases and J gave up 4 bases, with 17 bases separating them. CDR3 amino acids: CASSDKGVGGYGYTF. CDR3 bases: TGTGCCAGCAGCGATAAAGGGGTCGGCGGCTATGGCTACACCTTC.

This sequence joins TRBV18 and TRBJ2-3, with TRBD1 matching over 9 bases. CDR1 is KGHSH, CDR2 LQKENI, per germline. This CDR3 comprises 16 residues. With V trimmed by 3 bases and J by 6 bases, 10 bases remained unmatched. The CDR3 loop is CASSPRSTGGLDTQYF. Here the CDR3 DNA reads TGTGCCAGCTCACCGCGAAGCACAGGGGGCCTCGATACGCAGTATTTT.

The CDR3 DNA is TGTGCCAGCAGCCCCCGGGGCTTGTATAGCAATCAGCCCCAGCATTTT. This gives the protein CASSPRGLYSNQPQHF. V usage is TRBV21-1 and J usage is TRBJ1-5. TRBV21-1 is noted as a pseudogene. This CDR3 region has 16 residues.

The rearrangement links TRBV6-2 or TRBV6-3 to TRBJ2-3; tentatively, D is TRBD2 (7 bases). V gave up 7 bases and J gave up 1 base, with 27 bases separating them. The CDR3 sequence is 19 residues long. CDR1 and CDR2 from the germline V gene are MNHEY and SVGEGT. This chain's CDR3 is CASIPAGAAWRGGTDTQYF. CDR3 nucleotides: TGTGCCAGCATCCCCGCGGGGGCCGCTTGGCGGGGAGGCACAGATACGCAGTATTTT.

This clone appeared once. The chain employs TRBV3-1 (or the pseudogene TRBV3-2) and TRBJ2-7; possible D gene TRBD2, 6 bases. The CDR3 length is 15 residues. The V gene lost 1 base and the J gene lost 2 bases, with 12 bases spanning the gap. Germline loops: CDR1 LGHDT, CDR2 YNNKEL (reference sequence). CDR3 nucleotides: TGTGCCAGCAGCCAAGGGCTAGCGAGCACCTACGAGCAGTACTTC. Encoded protein: CASSQGLASTYEQYF.

The rearrangement joins TRBV5-6 to TRBJ1-2, with D possibly matching TRBD1 (6 bases). Deletions cut 6 bases from V and 0 bases from J, with 9 bases between. The V gene's germline CDR1 is SGHDT and CDR2 YYEEEE. CDR3 length equals 13 residues. As DNA, the CDR3 is TGTGCCAGCAAGGACAGCGCTAACTATGGCTACACCTTC. As protein: CASKDSANYGYTF.

The chain uses TRBV27 and TRBJ1-4; no clear D. The CDR3 length is 14 residues. CDR1 is MNHEY and CDR2 is SMNVEV in the germline V gene (reference sequence). Trimming pared 1 base from V and 5 bases from J, leaving 8 bases between. In nucleotides, the CDR3 is TGTGCCAGCAGTTTATGGCTAGGGAATGAAAAACTGTTTTTT. It codes for CASSLWLGNEKLFF.

The chain carries TRBV2 and TRBJ2-2; tentative D call: TRBD2 (6 bases). Trimming stripped 6 bases from V and 0 bases from J, with 14 bases between. This CDR3 comprises 16 residues. Looked up from germline, CDR1 is SNHLY and CDR2 is FYNNEI. The CDR3 sequence: CASRPTSISNTGELFF. In DNA, the CDR3 is TGTGCCAGCAGGCCTACTAGCATATCGAACACCGGGGAGCTGTTTTTT.

This clone turned up a few times. J is TRBJ2-2 and V is TRBV19; no definite D call. The CDR3 is made up of 17 amino acids. CDR1 and CDR2 from the germline V gene are LNHDA and SQIVND (reference sequence). V lost 6 bases to trimming and J lost 1 base, with 18 bases between them. The CDR3: CASSLSGRAGNTGELFF. In nucleotides, the CDR3 is TGTGCCAGTAGCCTCTCCGGACGGGCAGGGAACACCGGGGAGCTGTTTTTT.

The gene calls are TRBV6-5 and TRBJ1-5; D uncertain. CDR3 size: 13 residues. Germline-derived CDR1 and CDR2 are MNHEY and SVGAGI. V was trimmed by 0 bases and J by 6 bases, leaving 6 bases between them. The DNA for the CDR3 is TGTGCCAGCAGTTACTCGAGGGCTCAGCCCCAGCATTTT. Its protein is CASSYSRAQPQHF.

The CDR3 DNA reads as TGCGCCAGCAGCTCAACAGCGGAACAGCTCGAGCAGTACTTC. Translation: CASSSTAEQLEQYF. This chain joins TRBV5-1 and TRBJ2-7, with D tentatively TRBD2 (5 bases). CDR1 SGHRS and CDR2 YFSETQ come from the germline V gene. V lost 3 bases to trimming and J lost 6 bases, with 16 bases between them. CDR3 size: 14 residues.

This clone has a single count. The J gene is TRBJ1-1, the V gene TRBV6-2 or TRBV6-3, with 8 positions matching TRBD1. The V gene end was trimmed by 0 bases and the J gene end by 5 bases; junction bases not matched to a gene: 14. CDR3 length: 18 residues. CDR1 and CDR2 from the germline V gene are MNHEY and SVGEGT. CDR3 bases: TGTGCCAGCAGTTACTCGTTGGTACTACAGGGGGATAGGACTGAAGCTTTCTTT. This sequence encodes CASSYSLVLQGDRTEAFF.

DNA for the CDR3: TGCGCCAGCAGCTTTCGGAAGGGTGAAGGCTACACCTTC. Its protein is CASSFRKGEGYTF. This chain joins TRBV5-1 and TRBJ1-2; D is uncertain. V dropped 2 bases and J dropped 8 bases, with 13 bases sitting between them. CDR1 and CDR2 from the germline V gene are SGHRS and YFSETQ. The CDR3 has 13 residues.

This chain links TRBV27 with TRBJ2-5; 7 bases fit TRBD1. The V gene end was trimmed by 4 bases and the J gene end by 5 bases; junction bases not matched to a gene: 7. Germline V gene lookup returns CDR1 MNHEY and CDR2 SMNVEV (reference sequence). The CDR3 runs 14 residues. The CDR3 loop is CASSSTTGLETQYF. DNA for the CDR3: TGTGCCAGCAGTTCCACGACAGGGCTGGAGACCCAGTACTTC.

The chain combines TRBV7-2 with TRBJ1-2; TRBD1 might be the D (5 bases). The V end lost 1 base, the J end lost 8 bases, and 11 bases lay between the germline ends. CDR1 is SGHTA and CDR2 is FQGNSA in the germline V gene. This CDR3 spans 13 amino acids. The CDR3 DNA sequence: TGTGCCAGCAGCTTAGTGGCAGGGCAGGGCTACACCTTC. It encodes CASSLVAGQGYTF.

The rearrangement uses TRBV28 and TRBJ2-6; D might be TRBD2 (6 bases). The germline CDR1 and CDR2 sequences are MDHEN and SYDVKM. CDR3 length equals 17 residues. The germline V and J ends were trimmed by 3 bases and 1 base, with 13 bases remaining between them. The CDR3, as DNA: TGTGCCAGCAGTTTTTACACTGGGACTTCTGGGGCCAACGTCCTGACTTTC. It is translated as CASSFYTGTSGANVLTF.

V and J are TRBV7-3 and TRBJ2-1, with a weak D call TRBD2 (6 bases). Germline-derived CDR1 and CDR2 are SGHTA and FQGTGA. V was clipped by 1 base and J by 0 bases, with 7 bases between them. This CDR3 has 15 residues. As DNA, the CDR3 is TGTGCCAGCAGCTTAAACGGGGGCTCCTACAATGAGCAGTTCTTC. Translation: CASSLNGGSYNEQFF.

The rearrangement links TRBV5-1 to TRBJ1-6, with TRBD1 as a possible D gene (6 bases). Germline V CDR1 and CDR2: SGHRS, YFSETQ. The CDR3 consists of 16 residues. The V gene lost 4 bases and the J gene lost 2 bases, with 13 bases spanning the gap. This CDR3 reads CASSVDRWTYNSPLHF. The CDR3 DNA is TGCGCCAGCAGCGTCGACAGGTGGACCTATAATTCACCCCTCCACTTT.

The chain carries TRBV29-1 and TRBJ1-2; a possible D gene is TRBD1 (5 bases). Germline V lookup: CDR1 SQVTM, CDR2 ANQGSEA. This CDR3 contains 12 residues. The germline V and J ends were trimmed by 7 bases and 7 bases, with 16 bases remaining between them. The CDR3 loop reads CSDSQVSGGYTF. For the CDR3, the DNA is TGCAGCGACTCACAGGTCTCGGGTGGCTACACCTTC.

The chain couples TRBV19 to TRBJ1-5; D is possibly TRBD1 (5 bases). With 8 bases removed from V and 5 bases from J, the gap between germline ends came to 13 bases. Germline V gives CDR1 LNHDA, CDR2 SQIVND (reference sequence). The CDR3 runs to 13 residues. The CDR3 loop is CASRRVGDQPQHF. CDR3 DNA sequence: TGTGCCAGTCGTCGGGTAGGGGATCAGCCCCAGCATTTT.

The V and J genes are TRBV27 and TRBJ2-1, with 11 bases aligning to TRBD2. CDR1 and CDR2 from the germline V gene are MNHEY and SMNVEV (reference sequence). V lost 4 bases to trimming and J lost 4 bases; unmatched junction nucleotides: 3. The CDR3 loop spans 15 amino acids. The CDR3 DNA is TGTGCCAGCAGTTGGAGACTAGCGGGGTACAATGAGCAGTTCTTC. It is translated as CASSWRLAGYNEQFF.

The rearrangement links TRBV4-2 to TRBJ2-7; D not certain. The germline gives CDR1 LGHNA, CDR2 YNFKEQ. The germline V and J ends were trimmed by 0 bases and 8 bases, with 11 bases remaining between them. The CDR3 loop spans 13 amino acids. CDR3 loop: CASSQDLVQKQYF. Written as DNA, the CDR3 is TGTGCCAGCAGCCAAGATTTGGTACAGAAGCAGTACTTC.

This chain joins TRBV5-1 and TRBJ2-7; possibly TRBD1 or TRBD2 for D (5 bases each). Trimming removed 2 bases from V and 2 bases from J, with 11 bases in between. The CDR3 contains 14 residues. Germline values: CDR1 SGHRS, CDR2 YFSETQ. CDR3 nucleotides: TGCGCCAGCAGCTTAGGGGACGGTGCCTACGAGCAGTACTTC. Translation gives CASSLGDGAYEQYF.

This clone appeared once. The CDR3 spells CACARDRGSGTDTQYF. Written as DNA, the CDR3 is TGTGCCTGCGCCCGAGACAGGGGCTCTGGGACAGATACGCAGTATTTT. V gene TRBV30 combines with J gene TRBJ2-3, with TRBD1 matching 8 bases. CDR3 size: 16 residues. CDR1 GTSNPN and CDR2 SVGIG come from the germline V gene (reference sequence). V shed 6 bases, J shed 3 bases, and the junction held 14 bases outside the gene matches.

The chain uses TRBV5-1 and TRBJ2-2, with TRBD1 identical over 7 bases. Germline V gene data show CDR1 as SGHRS and CDR2 as YFSETQ. After removal of 5 bases from V and 0 bases from J, the junction contained 10 bases not matched to a gene. The CDR3 extends over 17 amino acids. Here the CDR3 reads CASSTGAAFANTGELFF. The CDR3 nucleotides read TGCGCCAGCAGTACAGGGGCAGCTTTCGCGAACACCGGGGAGCTGTTTTTT.

J is TRBJ2-5 and V is TRBV12-5, with a weak D call TRBD2 (5 bases). The V gene lost 0 bases and the J gene lost 4 bases, with 21 bases spanning the gap. Germline CDR1 reads LGHNT; CDR2 reads FRNRAP. This CDR3 is 18 amino acids long. The CDR3 is CASGLVDPPAGPGETQYF. CDR3 nucleotides: TGTGCTAGTGGTTTGGTAGATCCCCCCGCGGGCCCAGGAGAGACCCAGTACTTC.

The rearrangement uses TRBV2 and TRBJ1-5, with 7 bases fitting TRBD1. The V segment lost 8 bases and the J segment 4 bases; nucleotides outside the gene matches: 2. Per germline, CDR1 SNHLY and CDR2 FYNNEI. The CDR3 sequence is 12 residues long. CDR3: CASGTVNQPQHF. The CDR3 DNA is TGTGCCAGCGGGACAGTTAATCAGCCCCAGCATTTT.

CDR3 coding DNA: TGTGCCAGCAGTGAAGGGGGAATGGGTGAGCAGTTCTTC. Translating gives CASSEGGMGEQFF. The genes are TRBV2 and TRBJ2-1; D gene unclear. V lost 1 base to trimming and J lost 9 bases, with 10 bases between them. The CDR3 contains 13 residues. The V gene's germline CDR1 is SNHLY and CDR2 FYNNEI.

V and J are TRBV7-9 and TRBJ2-1; possible D gene TRBD1, 5 bases. This CDR3 is 14 amino acids long. Deletions cut 1 base from V and 4 bases from J, with 8 bases between. Germline CDR1 and CDR2: SEHNR and FQNEAQ (reference sequence). The CDR3 loop reads CASSLVRGYNEQFF. The CDR3, as DNA: TGTGCCAGCAGCTTAGTTAGGGGATACAATGAGCAGTTCTTC. Complete variable domain (other parts from reference TRBV7-9 and TRBJ2-1): DTGVSQNPRHKITKRGQNVTFRCDPISEHNRLYWYRQTLGQGPEFLTYFQNEAQLEKSRLLSDRFSAERPKGSFSTLEIQRTEQGDSAMYLCASSLVRGYNEQFFGPGTRLTVL.

V usage is TRBV2 and J usage is TRBJ2-1, with 10 bases identical to TRBD2. Trimming cost V 6 bases and J 5 bases; bases outside gene matches: 4. CDR3 size: 14 residues. Per germline, CDR1 SNHLY and CDR2 FYNNEI. The CDR3 DNA sequence: TGTGCCAGCAGGGAGCGGGAGGGTAACAATGAGCAGTTCTTC. It translates to CASREREGNNEQFF.